Reported below is one T cell receptor (beta chain). Its specificity is unknown. Measured with immunoSEQ multiplex PCR; TCRdb has only the in-frame clones, and not every one. The data show more than 200,000 clones, under 80% seen once. This record belongs to a study of shared clonotypes between healthy human individuals. General observations from the study: Among donors, the sharing of clonotypes was expected to be influenced by sequencing depth. Sampling involved blood alone; tissue repertoires likely differ. Naive CD4 clonotype sharing across a handful of donors was about 5.3%.

Trimming removed 0 bases from V and 2 bases from J, with 9 bases in between. The length of the CDR3 is 15 residues. Looked up from germline, CDR1 is SGDLS and CDR2 is YYNGEE. This sequence joins TRBV9 and TRBJ2-1; a weak D match, TRBD1 (6 bases). This sequence was found in a man in his thirties or forties in good health. Source material: memory CD4+ T cells sorted from blood. Subset meaning: CD45RA-negative fraction. The chain's CDR3 is CASSVAQGAYNEQFF. In DNA form, the CDR3 reads TGTGCCAGCAGCGTAGCACAGGGAGCCTACAATGAGCAGTTCTTC.